Listed below are T cell receptor beta chains from one sample, sequenced in a study of blood T cell repertoires in COVID-19. Repertoires were generated with immunoSEQ multiplex PCR, while TCRdb's copy carries only in-frame clones and drops some. This sample has about 240,000 clones, with around 90% found just once. The material sequenced was peripheral blood. Receptor source: a man aged 55 to 70 who had recovered from COVID-19. Both conserved end residues are part of each CDR3. A D gene is named only where the DNA matches it firmly. Clone size is not always given. Where it is, it says once, few, many or a class for expanded clones.

TRBV15	TRBJ1-1	.	.	CATSRERGGEAFF	TGTGCCACCAGCAGAGAACGCGGCGGAGAAGCTTTCTTT
TRBV5-1	TRBJ2-5	TRBD1	.	CASSPTGAGETQYF	TGCGCCAGCAGCCCCACAGGGGCGGGAGAGACCCAGTACTTC
TRBV28	TRBJ1-5	.	.	CASSFAGTTQPQHF	TGTGCCAGCAGTTTTGCGGGGACGACCCAGCCCCAGCATTTT
TRBV2	TRBJ1-5	.	.	CASSGNRQPQHF	TGTGCCAGCAGTGGAAACAGGCAGCCCCAGCATTTT
TRBV6-5	TRBJ1-2	.	few	CASGQGSVTRGYTF	TGTGCCAGTGGCCAGGGTTCAGTAACGAGGGGCTACACCTTC
TRBV6-5	TRBJ2-2	.	.	CASMRTAAGELFF	TGTGCCAGCATGAGGACAGCGGCCGGGGAGCTGTTTTTT
TRBV11-2	TRBJ2-2	.	.	CASSLVTGVANTGELFF	TGTGCCAGCAGCTTAGTAACCGGGGTCGCGAACACCGGGGAGCTGTTTTTT
TRBV7-2	TRBJ1-4	.	.	CASSGRGGTLEKLFF	TGTGCCAGCAGCGGGAGAGGGGGTACTTTGGAAAAACTGTTTTTT
TRBV3-1/TRBV3-2	TRBJ2-7	.	.	CASSQDRAPYEQYF	TGTGCCAGCAGCCAAGACAGGGCCCCCTACGAGCAGTACTTC
TRBV6-5	TRBJ2-4	.	once	CASSPFGSNIQYF	TGTGCCAGCAGTCCTTTCGGGTCAAACATTCAGTACTTC
TRBV19	TRBJ2-3	TRBD1	.	CASRTTGVADTQYF	TGTGCCAGTAGAACGACAGGGGTCGCAGATACGCAGTATTTT
TRBV6-2/TRBV6-3	TRBJ2-7	TRBD2	once	CASSYSSGGYSYEQYF	TGTGCCAGCAGTTACTCGAGCGGGGGGTACTCCTACGAGCAGTACTTC
TRBV5-6	TRBJ1-6	.	.	CASSHQGYYNSPLHF	TGTGCCAGCAGTCATCAGGGGTATTATAATTCACCCCTCCACTTT
TRBV2	TRBJ1-5	.	.	CASKFQGPSNQPQHF	TGTGCCAGCAAGTTTCAGGGGCCTAGCAATCAGCCCCAGCATTTT
TRBV6-5	TRBJ2-2	.	.	CASLGRELFF	TGTGCCAGCCTAGGCAGGGAGCTGTTTTTT
TRBV6-5	TRBJ1-2	.	.	CASSPDGTLNYGYTF	TGTGCCAGCAGTCCCGACGGGACACTTAACTATGGCTACACCTTC
TRBV5-1	TRBJ1-1	.	.	CASRSGNTEAFF	TGCGCCAGCAGGTCAGGGAACACTGAAGCTTTCTTT
TRBV5-8	TRBJ2-7	TRBD1	.	CASSGTGIYEQYF	TGTGCCAGCAGCGGGACAGGGATCTACGAGCAGTACTTC
TRBV2	TRBJ2-7	.	.	CASSEYRGGEQYF	TGTGCCAGCAGTGAATACAGGGGGGGCGAGCAGTACTTC
TRBV6-1	TRBJ2-3	TRBD1	.	CASSEGQGATDTQYF	TGTGCCAGCAGTGAGGGACAGGGGGCAACAGATACGCAGTATTTT
TRBV21-1	TRBJ1-3	.	.	CASSNRDREESGNTIYF	TGTGCCAGCAGCAACCGGGACAGGGAGGAGTCGGGAAACACCATATATTTT
TRBV10-1	TRBJ2-3	TRBD2	.	CASSRGGTTDTQYF	TGCGCCAGCAGTCGGGGGGGCACTACAGATACGCAGTATTTT
TRBV5-1	TRBJ2-5	TRBD1	once	CASSPRPGQRSETQYF	TGCGCCAGCAGCCCACGACCGGGACAGCGGAGCGAGACCCAGTACTTC
TRBV6-6	TRBJ2-6	.	few	CASSPSLGLGLIGANVLTF	TGTGCCAGCAGTCCCTCCCTTGGCCTTGGGCTAATCGGGGCCAACGTCCTGACTTTC
TRBV3-1/TRBV3-2	TRBJ2-5	.	.	CASSQDLVSGETQYF	TGTGCCAGCAGCCAAGATCTAGTCTCCGGGGAGACCCAGTACTTC
TRBV19	TRBJ1-2	TRBD1	.	CASDPGGVRYGYTF	TGTGCCAGTGACCCAGGGGGAGTTCGTTATGGCTACACCTTC
TRBV7-9	TRBJ1-1	.	.	CASSLWQLANTEAFF	TGTGCCAGCAGCTTATGGCAGCTAGCTAACACTGAAGCTTTCTTT
TRBV19	TRBJ1-4	.	.	CASTTTGKLFF	TGTGCCAGTACCACGACAGGAAAACTGTTTTTT
TRBV18	TRBJ1-1	.	.	CASSPQVWTSVNTEAFF	TGTGCCAGCTCTCCCCAGGTTTGGACAAGTGTGAACACTGAAGCTTTCTTT
TRBV12-3/TRBV12-4	TRBJ1-3	.	.	CASSFLYTIYF	TGTGCCAGCAGTTTTCTTTACACCATATATTTT
TRBV11-2	TRBJ1-3	TRBD1	.	CASSSQGAPGNTIYF	TGTGCCAGCAGCTCCCAGGGGGCCCCTGGAAACACCATATATTTT
TRBV7-9	TRBJ2-1	TRBD2	.	CASSRSERGGSYNEQFF	TGTGCCAGCAGCCGGAGCGAGCGGGGAGGCTCCTACAATGAGCAGTTCTTC